Listed here are 13 T cell receptor beta chains from one sample, sequenced in a study of cytomegalovirus exposure and HLA in healthy donors. The primer mix had 60 Vbeta and 13 Jbeta primers. The assay was immunoSEQ multiplex PCR, and TCRdb's table has in-frame clones only and misses some. The sample lists over 75,000 clones, 75% to 85% occurring once. The sample was PBMCs. Receptors were obtained from a male donor in good health and CMV-seropositive.

This clone showed up just once. The V call is TRBV30, the J call TRBJ1-1; TRBD1 aligns across 8 bases. CDR1 is GTSNPN and CDR2 is SVGIG in the germline V gene (reference sequence). This CDR3 has 14 residues. V was clipped by 5 bases and J by 4 bases; unmatched bases: 9. The CDR3 spells CAWAPADRGTEAFF. CDR3 coding DNA: TGTGCCTGGGCCCCGGCAGACAGGGGCACTGAAGCTTTCTTT.

V usage is TRBV18 and J usage is TRBJ2-7; 11 bases agree with TRBD1. Trimming removed 2 bases from V and 5 bases from J; junction bases left unmatched: 11. CDR1 and CDR2 (germline): KGHSH, LQKENI. This CDR3 has 17 residues. The CDR3 reads CASSPWLLRTGGHEQYF. CDR3 DNA sequence: TGTGCCAGCTCACCATGGCTTCTGAGGACAGGGGGCCACGAGCAGTACTTC.

This chain connects TRBV6-1 to TRBJ1-1, with D tentatively TRBD1 (5 bases). With 4 bases removed from V and 0 bases from J, the gap between germline ends came to 6 bases. The germline CDR1 and CDR2 sequences are MNHNS and SASEGT. The CDR3 sequence is 13 residues long. The CDR3 reads CASSVTVNTEAFF. The CDR3 DNA follows: TGTGCCAGCAGTGTGACAGTGAACACTGAAGCTTTCTTT.

This clone was seen a single time. The V call is TRBV5-3, the J call TRBJ2-3; 14 bases are shared with TRBD2. TRBV5-3 is designated an ORF whose function remains uncertain. V gave up 0 bases and J gave up 0 bases; unmatched junction bases: 12. The CDR3 is 21 residues long. In nucleotides, the CDR3 is TGTGCCAGAAGCTTGGACGCGAGGGGGACTAGCGGGGGACTTAGCACAGATACGCAGTATTTT. It codes for CARSLDARGTSGGLSTDTQYF.

The chain joins TRBV6-1 to TRBJ1-3; D not resolved. Per the germline V gene, CDR1 is MNHNS and CDR2 is SASEGT. The CDR3 is 16 residues long. V lost 2 bases and J 4 bases, leaving 15 bases between the germline ends. The CDR3 nucleotides are TGTGCCAGCAGTGAACCGCGGGGTGGTCGGGGAAACACCATATATTTT. It codes for CASSEPRGGRGNTIYF.

There are a few counts of this clone. The rearrangement uses TRBV29-1 and TRBJ1-1; no clear D. The CDR3 covers 12 residues. V lost 8 bases to trimming and J lost 1 base, with 11 bases between them. CDR1 and CDR2 (germline): SQVTM, ANQGSEA. This CDR3 reads CSTLPGNTEAFF. The CDR3 nucleotides read TGCAGCACCCTCCCAGGGAACACTGAAGCTTTCTTT.

The chain couples TRBV7-9 to TRBJ1-1; D perhaps matches TRBD1 (5 bases). Trimming left V 2 bases short and J 4 bases short, with 11 bases between. The CDR3 has 14 amino acids. Germline CDR1 SEHNR, CDR2 FQNEAQ (reference sequence). CDR3 in amino acids: CASSLPGYGTEAFF. The CDR3 DNA reads as TGTGCCAGCAGCTTACCAGGGTATGGCACTGAAGCTTTCTTT. Looking up the rest from reference TRBV7-9 and TRBJ1-1 gives the full variable domain: DTGVSQNPRHKITKRGQNVTFRCDPISEHNRLYWYRQTLGQGPEFLTYFQNEAQLEKSRLLSDRFSAERPKGSFSTLEIQRTEQGDSAMYLCASSLPGYGTEAFFGQGTRLTVV.

The gene calls are TRBV5-5 and TRBJ1-5; D gene unclear. CDR1 SGHKS and CDR2 YYEKEE come from the germline V gene (reference sequence). This CDR3 is built from 15 residues. Between the trimmed V and J ends, which lost 0 bases and 2 bases, there was a span of 9 bases. CDR3 protein: CASSLGTGGNQPQHF. The CDR3 region has the DNA TGTGCCAGCAGCTTGGGGACCGGGGGCAATCAGCCCCAGCATTTT. Full variable domain (outside the CDR3, taken from reference TRBV5-5 and TRBJ1-5): DAGVTQSPTHLIKTRGQQVTLRCSPISGHKSVSWYQQVLGQGPQFIFQYYEKEERGRGNFPDRFSARQFPNYSSELNVNALLLGDSALYLCASSLGTGGNQPQHFGDGTRLSIL.

The chain employs TRBV5-1 and TRBJ1-1; D is uncertain. The germline gives CDR1 SGHRS, CDR2 YFSETQ. This CDR3 is built from 14 residues. V was pared by 5 bases and J by 1 base, with 12 bases between. The CDR3 coding sequence is TGCGCCAGCAGATCCCTAGAGGAGAACACTGAAGCTTTCTTT. It is translated as CASRSLEENTEAFF.

The chain employs TRBV2 and TRBJ1-2, with D unclear. CDR3 size: 14 residues. From germline, CDR1 is SNHLY and CDR2 FYNNEI. V was shortened by 3 bases and J by 6 bases, with 14 bases between the two germline ends. CDR3 sequence (DNA): TGTGCCAGCAGTGAGACGAGGAAAGTAAATGGCTACACCTTC. It yields the protein CASSETRKVNGYTF.

This chain links TRBV30 with TRBJ1-5; 9 bases fit TRBD1. The CDR3 runs 13 residues. Trimming cost V 5 bases and J 7 bases; bases outside gene matches: 6. Germline CDR1 and CDR2: GTSNPN and SVGIG (reference sequence). The CDR3 DNA reads TGTGCCTGGGGGGGACAGGGTGTCCAGCCCCAGCATTTT. Protein product: CAWGGQGVQPQHF.

The chain carries TRBV2 and TRBJ1-2; 8 bases line up with TRBD1. Germline V gene sequence: CDR1 SNHLY, CDR2 FYNNEI. The CDR3 is 13 residues long. V gave up 8 bases and J gave up 11 bases; unmatched junction bases: 13. The CDR3 sequence: CASPWEDRVIYTF. The CDR3 region has the DNA TGTGCCAGCCCCTGGGAGGACAGGGTGATATACACCTTC.

The CDR3 DNA reads as TGTGCCAGCGTTGGGACAGGGTTAGGAATCTATGGCTACACCTTC. Translated: CASVGTGLGIYGYTF. The chain couples TRBV19 to TRBJ1-2; 9 bases line up with TRBD1. The CDR3 consists of 15 residues. The germline V gene encodes CDR1 LNHDA and CDR2 SQIVND (reference sequence). J was trimmed by 4 bases and V by 9 bases; bases with no gene match: 12.